One and the same sample provided the 28 T cell receptor beta chains below, sequenced in a study of shared clonotypes between healthy human individuals. TCRdb keeps only in-frame clones here, not all; method: immunoSEQ multiplex PCR. Among over a million clones, about 75% were seen once, and the ten largest hold approximately 1.5%. Sample: memory CD4+ T cells sorted from blood. Subset meaning: CD45RA-negative fraction. These receptor sequences come from a man younger than 35 in good health.

The chain combines TRBV7-2 with TRBJ2-3, with unresolved D. This CDR3 contains 12 residues. Germline CDR1 SGHTA, CDR2 FQGNSA. The V end was cut by 3 bases, the J end by 7 bases, with 8 bases between. The CDR3 DNA sequence: TGTGCCAGCAGCTTGAAAACGAATACGCAGTATTTT. Encoded protein: CASSLKTNTQYF.

This rearrangement joins TRBV2 to TRBJ1-2; D may be TRBD1 (5 bases). V shed 7 bases and J shed 2 bases, with 11 bases lying between them. This CDR3 is built from 13 residues. The germline gives CDR1 SNHLY, CDR2 FYNNEI. As DNA, the CDR3 is TGTGCCAGCACGGGGGACTGGAACTATGGCTACACCTTC. It encodes CASTGDWNYGYTF.

About this clone: This could be a read error, since a much larger clone is one nucleotide away. In the same sample, other DNA sequences code for this CDR3. The J gene is TRBJ1-3, the V gene TRBV29-1; D is uncertain. Between the trimmed V and J ends, which lost 3 bases and 0 bases, there was a span of 12 bases. This CDR3 is built from 15 residues. Germline lookup yields CDR1 SQVTM and CDR2 ANQGSEA. The CDR3 DNA reads as TGCAGCGTTGAGGACCTGGGTTCCTCTGGAAACACCATATATTTT. Its protein is CSVEDLGSSGNTIYF.

This clone was seen only once. V gene TRBV9 combines with J gene TRBJ2-2; no clear D gene. Germline V gives CDR1 SGDLS, CDR2 YYNGEE. There are 18 residues in the CDR3. V was shortened by 4 bases and J by 1 base, with 20 bases between the two germline ends. The CDR3 spells CASSPPIFRTLNTGELFF. In DNA form, the CDR3 reads TGTGCCAGCAGCCCACCGATTTTCCGGACGCTGAACACCGGGGAGCTGTTTTTT.

This chain uses TRBV6-5 with TRBJ2-7; a weak D match, TRBD2 (5 bases). Germline V gene sequence: CDR1 MNHEY, CDR2 SVGAGI. V was pared by 2 bases and J by 0 bases, with 8 bases between. The CDR3 runs to 14 residues. The CDR3 here is CASSYRRSSYEQYF. In DNA, the CDR3 is TGTGCCAGCAGTTACAGGAGGAGCTCCTACGAGCAGTACTTC.

The gene calls are TRBV10-2 and TRBJ2-1; TRBD2 matches at 8 bases. The ends lost 6 bases at V and 2 bases at J; junction bases unmatched: 9. CDR1 and CDR2 from the germline V gene are WSHSY and SAAADI. This CDR3 region has 16 residues. The CDR3 is CASSPASGRTYNEQFF. The CDR3 DNA reads TGCGCCAGCAGCCCAGCTAGCGGGCGGACCTACAATGAGCAGTTCTTC.

The sample holds one count of this clone. J is TRBJ2-7 and V is TRBV5-1, with 9 bases identical to TRBD1. The germline gives CDR1 SGHRS, CDR2 YFSETQ. This CDR3 has 15 amino acids. V was clipped by 4 bases and J by 5 bases; unmatched bases: 10. This CDR3 is CASSVTGTGRNEQYF. The CDR3 bases are TGCGCCAGCAGCGTGACCGGGACAGGGCGCAACGAGCAGTACTTC.

In regard to this clone: Other DNA sequences in this specimen translate into the identical CDR3. This chain uses TRBV5-1 with TRBJ2-3; 8 bases align to TRBD1. The germline CDR1 and CDR2 sequences are SGHRS and YFSETQ. V lost 4 bases and J lost 0; bases outside the gene matches: 4. CDR3 length: 15 residues. The CDR3 DNA is TGCGCCAGCAGCCCAGGGGGCACTAGCACAGATACGCAGTATTTT. Translation: CASSPGGTSTDTQYF.

The V gene is TRBV5-1, the J gene TRBJ2-5; D is perhaps TRBD2 (6 bases). V was trimmed by 2 bases and J by 3 bases, leaving 14 bases between them. The CDR3 length is 15 residues. Germline assignment: CDR1 SGHRS and CDR2 YFSETQ. As DNA, the CDR3 is TGCGCCAGCAGCTTATGGACCCGGAGGGAAGAGACCCAGTACTTC. It translates to CASSLWTRREETQYF.

The rearrangement uses TRBV7-2 and TRBJ1-5, with 10 bases identical to TRBD1. Germline V lookup: CDR1 SGHTA, CDR2 FQGNSA. CDR3 length: 14 residues. Trimming cost V 5 bases and J 15 bases; bases outside gene matches: 13. The chain's CDR3 is CASSPGTGEKGWHF. The CDR3 DNA reads as TGTGCCAGCAGCCCAGGGACAGGGGAAAAGGGCTGGCATTTT.

CDR3 region: CAISGRGNYGYTF. The CDR3 coding sequence is TGTGCCATCAGTGGACGAGGCAACTATGGCTACACCTTC. This chain joins TRBV10-3 and TRBJ1-2; no clear D. V lost 4 bases, J lost 2 bases, and 8 bases lay in between. The germline CDR1 and CDR2 sequences are ENHRY and SYGVKD. CDR3 size: 13 residues.

This clone was observed a few times. The V call is TRBV6-5, the J call TRBJ1-6; D is unresolved. V lost 5 bases and J lost 6, with 5 bases in between. The CDR3 is 12 residues long. The germline gives CDR1 MNHEY, CDR2 SVGAGI. CDR3 sequence reads: CASSKGNSPLHF. In DNA form, the CDR3 reads TGTGCCAGCAGTAAGGGTAATTCACCCCTCCACTTT.

The rearrangement links TRBV7-9 to TRBJ1-6; tentative D call: TRBD1 (6 bases). This CDR3 is built from 15 residues. Looked up from germline, CDR1 is SEHNR and CDR2 is FQNEAQ (reference sequence). V was cut by 1 base and J by 9 bases, with 13 bases left in between. The CDR3 region is CASSLEMGAGSPLHF. CDR3 DNA sequence: TGTGCCAGCAGCTTAGAAATGGGGGCGGGTTCACCCCTCCACTTT.

The CDR3 here is CARDRGGSYEQYF. DNA of the CDR3: TGTGCCAGGGATCGGGGGGGATCCTACGAGCAGTACTTC. The J gene is TRBJ2-7, the V gene TRBV11-3; 8 bases line up with TRBD2. Germline V lookup: CDR1 SGHNT, CDR2 YENEEA. Trimming removed 9 bases from V and 1 base from J; junction bases left unmatched: 5. This CDR3 contains 13 residues. Supplemented by reference TRBV11-3 and TRBJ2-7, the full variable domain reads EAGVVQSPRYKIIEKKQPVAFWCNPISGHNTLYWYLQNLGQGPELLIRYENEEAVDDSQLPKDRFSAERLKGVDSTLKIQPAELGDSAVYLCARDRGGSYEQYFGPGTRLTVT.

This rearrangement joins TRBV18 to TRBJ1-1; D is unresolved. V was pared by 1 base and J by 6 bases, with 18 bases between. Germline V gene data show CDR1 as KGHSH and CDR2 as LQKENI. The length of the CDR3 is 16 residues. The chain's CDR3 is CASSPREGRTTSEAFF. CDR3 DNA sequence: TGTGCCAGCTCACCACGTGAGGGTAGGACGACCTCTGAAGCTTTCTTT.

In regard to this clone: Other DNA sequences of this sample code for an identical CDR3. The chain links TRBV20-1 to TRBJ2-3; D remains unclear. This CDR3 is 10 amino acids long. With 3 bases removed from V and 5 bases from J, the gap between germline ends came to 3 bases. Germline CDR1 reads DFQATT; CDR2 reads SNEGSKA (reference sequence). DNA of the CDR3: TGCAGTGCTAGTAGAGATACGCAGTATTTT. It yields the protein CSASRDTQYF.

The rearrangement joins TRBV30 to TRBJ2-3, with D hard to call. The CDR3 covers 11 residues. V was pared by 0 bases and J by 8 bases, with 6 bases between. Germline CDR1 is GTSNPN and CDR2 is SVGIG (reference sequence). DNA of the CDR3: TGTGCCTGGAGTGTACAAGTTACGCAGTATTTT. It codes for CAWSVQVTQYF.

A note on this clone: Mismatch with germline at one junction end may stem from a read error. The chain joins TRBV7-9 to TRBJ2-2; D gene ambiguous. The CDR3 totals 12 residues. The germline V gene has CDR1 SEHNR and CDR2 FQNEAQ (reference sequence). The CDR3 region has the DNA TGTGCTAGCAGTCAAGGATCCGGGGAGCTGTTTTTT. The encoded protein is CASSQGSGELFF.

This clone was observed a handful of times. The rearrangement joins TRBV7-2 to TRBJ1-2; D is possibly TRBD1 (5 bases). The CDR3 runs 15 residues. CDR1 and CDR2 from the germline V gene are SGHTA and FQGNSA. The ends were cut back, 2 bases at V and 4 bases at J, with 14 bases in the middle. The CDR3 spells CASSLHTGGGYGYTF. The CDR3 DNA sequence: TGTGCCAGCAGCTTACATACAGGCGGTGGCTATGGCTACACCTTC.

This chain joins TRBV30 and TRBJ2-7; TRBD2 might be the D (6 bases). The germline V gene has CDR1 GTSNPN and CDR2 SVGIG (reference sequence). Trimming pared 1 base from V and 9 bases from J, leaving 10 bases between. This CDR3 is built from 11 residues. The DNA for the CDR3 is TGTGCCTGGAGTGGGGGACTGTTGCAGTACTTC. Translating gives CAWSGGLLQYF. Combining the CDR3 with reference TRBV30 and TRBJ2-7 gives the whole variable domain SQTIHQWPATLVQPVGSPLSLECTVEGTSNPNLYWYRQAAGRGLQLLFYSVGIGQISSEVPQNLSASRPQDRQFILSSKKLLLSDSGFYLCAWSGGLLQYFGPGTRLTVT.

V usage is TRBV11-2 and J usage is TRBJ2-7; no clear D gene. This CDR3 has 12 residues. Germline V gives CDR1 SGHAT, CDR2 FQNNGV. The germline V and J ends were trimmed by 4 bases and 3 bases, with 7 bases remaining between them. The chain's CDR3 is CASSSVHYEQYF. DNA for the CDR3: TGTGCCAGCAGCTCCGTTCACTACGAGCAGTACTTC.

The count of this clone is one. The rearrangement joins TRBV10-3 to TRBJ2-7, with a possible D match to TRBD2 (6 bases). Germline V gene data show CDR1 as ENHRY and CDR2 as SYGVKD. This CDR3 contains 15 residues. The V end was cut by 3 bases, the J end by 3 bases, with 15 bases between. CDR3 sequence reads: CAISDIAVGIYEQYF. The CDR3 DNA sequence: TGTGCCATCAGTGACATAGCGGTGGGAATCTACGAGCAGTACTTC.

This clone was counted ten times or more. V gene TRBV5-5 combines with J gene TRBJ1-2, with 7 positions matching TRBD1. CDR1 SGHKS and CDR2 YYEKEE come from the germline V gene (reference sequence). V was pared by 3 bases and J by 3 bases, with 8 bases of the junction left unmatched. There are 15 residues in the CDR3. In DNA form, the CDR3 reads TGTGCCAGCAGCTCTGGACAGGCGTCTTACTATGGCTACACCTTC. Amino acid sequence: CASSSGQASYYGYTF. The full variable domain, with the rest looked up from reference TRBV5-5 and TRBJ1-2, is DAGVTQSPTHLIKTRGQQVTLRCSPISGHKSVSWYQQVLGQGPQFIFQYYEKEERGRGNFPDRFSARQFPNYSSELNVNALLLGDSALYLCASSSGQASYYGYTFGSGTRLTVV.

This clone was recorded once. The rearrangement links TRBV15 to TRBJ2-7; unclear D gene. Deletions cut 0 bases from V and 0 bases from J, with 9 bases between. The CDR3 is 15 amino acids. Germline lookup yields CDR1 LNHNV and CDR2 YYDKDF (reference sequence). The CDR3 is CATSRDQVSSYEQYF. The CDR3 DNA reads TGTGCCACCAGCAGAGATCAGGTTAGCTCCTACGAGCAGTACTTC.

CDR3 residues: CASSPPPGQGYEQYF. CDR3 bases: TGCGCCAGCAGCCCGCCACCGGGACAGGGGTACGAGCAGTACTTC. The rearrangement joins TRBV5-1 to TRBJ2-7; 10 positions agree with TRBD1. This CDR3 is 15 amino acids long. V shed 4 bases, J shed 4 bases, and the junction held 8 bases outside the gene matches. Germline CDR1 is SGHRS and CDR2 is YFSETQ.

This clone was counted once. The V call is TRBV28, the J call TRBJ1-6, with D uncertain. Germline CDR1 reads MDHEN; CDR2 reads SYDVKM. V dropped 4 bases and J dropped 6 bases, with 13 bases sitting between them. The CDR3 length is 15 residues. Here the CDR3 reads CASSSVGQINSPLHF. The CDR3 bases are TGTGCCAGCAGTTCGGTCGGGCAGATTAATTCACCCCTCCACTTT.

With regard to this clone: Within the sample, other DNA sequences also encode this same CDR3. The chain carries TRBV18 and TRBJ2-7, with D possibly TRBD2 on 6 matching bases. V lost 3 bases and J 0 bases, leaving 9 bases between the germline ends. Germline CDR1 KGHSH, CDR2 LQKENI. This CDR3 contains 14 residues. CDR3 in amino acids: CASSPGTFSYEQYF. The DNA of the CDR3 is TGTGCCAGCTCACCGGGGACTTTCTCCTACGAGCAGTACTTC.

The chain links TRBV18 to TRBJ1-5; a possible D gene is TRBD1 (5 bases). This CDR3 is 15 amino acids long. CDR1 is KGHSH, CDR2 LQKENI, per germline. V was pared by 2 bases and J by 10 bases, with 18 bases between. The CDR3 DNA reads TGTGCCAGCTCACCATCAGGGAGAGAAGCCCAACCCCAGCATTTT. It specifies CASSPSGREAQPQHF.